These T cell receptor beta chains were read from a single sample in a study of blood T cell repertoires in COVID-19. Sequenced by immunoSEQ multiplex PCR; TCRdb stores in-frame clones only, minus some. The data contain 140,000 to 150,000 clones, around four fifths of them singletons. Input material: peripheral blood. All receptors derive from a human donor in a cohort sampled during active COVID-19. Each CDR3 is given with its conserved first and last residue. Fields, in order: D gene, J gene, clone size, V gene, CDR3 protein, CDR3 DNA. The D gene is left open where the match is weak. Expanded clones are given a class, and other clones once, few, many or no size at all.

D: TRBD2; J: TRBJ2-1; size: -; V: TRBV9; CDR3: CASSVVERGGRNEQFF; DNA: TGTGCCAGCAGCGTAGTCGAGCGGGGGGGCCGCAATGAGCAGTTCTTC
D: TRBD1; J: TRBJ2-5; size: -; V: TRBV12-5; CDR3: CASGLGDRGGETQYF; DNA: TGTGCTAGTGGTTTGGGGGACAGGGGAGGAGAGACCCAGTACTTC
D: TRBD2; J: TRBJ2-7; size: -; V: TRBV9; CDR3: CASSVDSGGTYEQYF; DNA: TGTGCCAGCAGCGTAGACAGCGGGGGAACCTACGAGCAGTACTTC
D: TRBD1; J: TRBJ2-7; size: -; V: TRBV5-1; CDR3: CASRTQDRAHEQYF; DNA: TGCGCCAGCCGAACTCAGGACAGGGCCCACGAGCAGTACTTC
D: TRBD2; J: TRBJ2-5; size: -; V: TRBV6-5; CDR3: CASARGGSETQYF; DNA: TGTGCCAGCGCCCGGGGGGGCTCGGAGACCCAGTACTTC
D: -; J: TRBJ2-3; size: -; V: TRBV15; CDR3: CATSRDQAGTQYF; DNA: TGTGCCACCAGCAGAGATCAGGCGGGTACGCAGTATTTT
D: TRBD2; J: TRBJ2-1; size: -; V: TRBV7-3; CDR3: CASSLRGERGASYNEQFF; DNA: TGTGCCAGCAGCTTAAGGGGCGAGCGGGGGGCCTCCTACAATGAGCAGTTCTTC
D: TRBD2; J: TRBJ2-3; size: -; V: TRBV27; CDR3: CASSLASGGARTDTQYF; DNA: TGTGCCAGCAGTTTGGCTAGCGGGGGGGCCCGGACAGATACGCAGTATTTT
D: TRBD1; J: TRBJ1-3; size: few; V: TRBV24-1; CDR3: CATASTGERNTIYF; DNA: TGTGCCACCGCCTCGACAGGGGAGAGAAACACCATATATTTT
D: -; J: TRBJ1-2; size: -; V: TRBV4-2; CDR3: CASSQDKSVYTF; DNA: TGTGCCAGCAGCCAAGATAAATCGGTCTACACCTTC
D: -; J: TRBJ1-1; size: -; V: TRBV9; CDR3: CASSPREANTEAFF; DNA: TGTGCCAGCAGCCCCCGCGAGGCGAACACTGAAGCTTTCTTT
D: TRBD1; J: TRBJ1-1; size: -; V: TRBV12-3/TRBV12-4; CDR3: CASGPTGETEAFF; DNA: TGTGCCAGCGGACCCACAGGGGAAACTGAAGCTTTCTTT
D: TRBD1; J: TRBJ1-2; size: -; V: TRBV28; CDR3: CASSPQQGWANYGYTF; DNA: TGTGCCAGCAGTCCACAACAGGGGTGGGCGAACTATGGCTACACCTTC
D: TRBD2; J: TRBJ2-3; size: -; V: TRBV5-5; CDR3: CASSFLGRSTDTQYF; DNA: TGTGCCAGCAGCTTCCTCGGGAGGAGCACAGATACGCAGTATTTT
D: TRBD1; J: TRBJ2-5; size: -; V: TRBV5-5; CDR3: CASSLDRGGETQYF; DNA: TGTGCCAGCAGCTTGGACAGGGGCGGGGAGACCCAGTACTTC
D: TRBD1; J: TRBJ1-2; size: -; V: TRBV3-1/TRBV3-2; CDR3: CASSLDRGKGYTF; DNA: TGTGCCAGCAGCCTAGACAGGGGCAAGGGCTACACCTTC
D: -; J: TRBJ2-3; size: -; V: TRBV11-2; CDR3: CASRRAPQGDTQYF; DNA: TGTGCCAGCAGAAGAGCCCCCCAGGGAGATACGCAGTATTTT
D: -; J: TRBJ1-6; size: -; V: TRBV7-9; CDR3: CASNGGTYNSPLHF; DNA: TGTGCCAGCAACGGGGGTACCTATAATTCACCCCTCCACTTT
D: TRBD1; J: TRBJ1-1; size: -; V: TRBV27; CDR3: CASSPIGTGGWNTEAFF; DNA: TGTGCCAGCAGTCCCATCGGGACAGGGGGCTGGAACACTGAAGCTTTCTTT
D: TRBD2; J: TRBJ2-7; size: few; V: TRBV6-2/TRBV6-3; CDR3: CASSQLGTRAYEQYF; DNA: TGTGCCAGCAGCCAACTAGGGACTAGAGCCTACGAGCAGTACTTC